Each of the 30 T cell receptor beta chains below was sequenced from the same sample in a study of blood T cells in healthy people across ages (dated by TCRdb to between 2014 and 2017). The library was obtained by 5' RACE. Sequencing took place on an Illumina HiSeq 2500. A second PCR of roughly 7 to 12 cycles was run with a J-beta primer mix and a sample-barcoded 5' primer. TCRdb reprocessed the public reads (quality trimming at Q25 with fastp, clone calling with MiXCR) and kept in-frame beta chains. For every CDR3 protein sequence, its rows merge into one entry that carries the most common genes and DNA. This sample lists about 680,000 distinct CDR3 sequences; about half were detected once. Of the sample, 25% to 35% is held by the ten largest clones. Material for sequencing was blood. Source of these receptors: an older woman in good health.

In this sample, this clonotype turned up a few times. This sequence joins TRBV11-1 and TRBJ1-1; D perhaps matches TRBD1 (6 bases). Germline loops: CDR1 SGHAT, CDR2 FQDESV (reference sequence). The CDR3 spans 16 residues. Trimming shortened V by 2 bases and J by 0 bases, and 13 bases separated the two germline ends. The CDR3 DNA is TGTGCCAGCAGCTTACGGGGGGCCAGGGTGAACACTGAAGCTTTCTTT. Protein: CASSLRGARVNTEAFF.

This clonotype was observed at least ten times. The chain joins TRBV10-3 to TRBJ2-7, with D uncertain. The germline gives CDR1 ENHRY, CDR2 SYGVKD. V shed 8 bases and J shed 0 bases, with 8 bases lying between them. The length of the CDR3 is 12 residues. CDR3: CAIPLVSYEQYF. DNA of the CDR3: TGTGCCATCCCCCTAGTCTCCTACGAGCAGTACTTC.

This clonotype was observed many times. J is TRBJ2-1 and V is TRBV5-1; D gene ambiguous. Trimming removed 0 bases from V and 10 bases from J, with 14 bases in between. The CDR3 spans 14 residues. From germline, CDR1 is SGHRS and CDR2 YFSETQ. The CDR3 DNA follows: TGCGCCAGCAGCTTGGTTGGCAGAGGCTCCGAGCAGTTCTTC. The encoded protein is CASSLVGRGSEQFF.

V and J are TRBV28 and TRBJ1-4, with 10 nucleotides matching TRBD1. CDR1 is MDHEN and CDR2 is SYDVKM in the germline V gene. Trimming removed 6 bases from V and 7 bases from J; junction bases left unmatched: 8. The length of the CDR3 is 15 residues. CDR3 amino acids: CASSRRGTGAEKLFF. As DNA, the CDR3 is TGTGCCAGCAGCCGGAGGGGGACAGGGGCTGAAAAACTGTTTTTT. Together with reference TRBV28 and TRBJ1-4, the CDR3 gives the full variable domain: DVKVTQSSRYLVKRTGEKVFLECVQDMDHENMFWYRQDPGLGLRLIYFSYDVKMKEKGDIPEGYSVSREKKERFSLILESASTNQTSMYLCASSRRGTGAEKLFFGSGTQLSVL.

The V and J genes are TRBV5-1 and TRBJ2-5; no definite D call. Germline V gene sequence: CDR1 SGHRS, CDR2 YFSETQ. This CDR3 has 13 residues. V shed 4 bases and J shed 3 bases, with 10 bases lying between them. In nucleotides, the CDR3 is TGCGCCAGCAGCCTATCCTACAAAGAGACCCAGTACTTC. Its translation: CASSLSYKETQYF.

The CDR3: CASIADRGPEKLFF. CDR3 in DNA: TGTGCCAGCATCGCGGACAGGGGGCCTGAAAAACTGTTTTTT. The chain couples TRBV28 to TRBJ1-4, with 11 nucleotides matching TRBD1. CDR3 length equals 14 residues. Germline values: CDR1 MDHEN, CDR2 SYDVKM. Losses at the gene ends were 7 bases for V and 7 bases for J; bases not matched to a gene: 5. Looking up the rest from reference TRBV28 and TRBJ1-4 gives the full variable domain: DVKVTQSSRYLVKRTGEKVFLECVQDMDHENMFWYRQDPGLGLRLIYFSYDVKMKEKGDIPEGYSVSREKKERFSLILESASTNQTSMYLCASIADRGPEKLFFGSGTQLSVL.

This clonotype was counted only a few times. This chain joins TRBV18 and TRBJ1-5, with TRBD1 matching 8 bases. The CDR3 sequence is 13 residues long. In germline, CDR1 is KGHSH, CDR2 LQKENI. J lost 5 bases, V lost 8 bases, and 5 bases had no gene match. The CDR3 sequence: CASSPDRDQPQHF. The CDR3 nucleotides are TGTGCCAGCAGCCCGGACAGGGATCAGCCCCAGCATTTT.

The rearrangement links TRBV10-3 to TRBJ2-7; 9 nucleotides agree with TRBD2. Germline V CDR1 and CDR2: ENHRY, SYGVKD. Losses at the gene ends were 5 bases for V and 2 bases for J; bases not matched to a gene: 7. This CDR3 is built from 15 residues. CDR3 amino acids: CAISKPTSGTYEQYF. The CDR3 nucleotides are TGTGCCATCAGTAAGCCGACTAGCGGTACCTACGAGCAGTACTTC.

This clonotype was recorded a few times. CDR3 loop: CASSKGQLAGTRSGETQYF. As DNA, the CDR3 is TGCGCCAGCAGCAAGGGACAACTAGCGGGGACTCGGTCGGGTGAGACCCAGTACTTC. The gene calls are TRBV5-1 and TRBJ2-5; 10 nucleotides agree with TRBD2. This CDR3 has 19 amino acids. With 4 bases clipped from V and 5 bases from J, the junction kept 20 bases outside the gene matches. Germline CDR1 and CDR2: SGHRS and YFSETQ.

V and J are TRBV7-9 and TRBJ2-7; 7 bases line up with TRBD2. J was trimmed by 0 bases and V by 3 bases; bases with no gene match: 8. Germline CDR1 is SEHNR and CDR2 is FQNEAQ (reference sequence). This CDR3 is 16 amino acids long. CDR3 in amino acids: CASSFFERDDSYEQYF. DNA for the CDR3: TGTGCCAGCAGCTTTTTTGAGCGGGACGACTCCTACGAGCAGTACTTC.

The chain carries TRBV6-2 or TRBV6-3 and TRBJ1-5; no clear D gene. Germline loops: CDR1 MNHEY, CDR2 SVGEGT. This CDR3 is 13 amino acids long. Trimming took 2 bases from V and 7 from J, leaving 9 bases between them. Written as DNA, the CDR3 is TGTGCCAGCAGTTACGACGGGATGCAGCCCCAGCATTTT. Translation: CASSYDGMQPQHF.

This clonotype was detected only a few times. This chain joins TRBV5-1 and TRBJ2-5; D remains ambiguous. Between the trimmed V and J ends, which lost 2 bases and 0 bases, there was a span of 2 bases. The germline CDR1 and CDR2 sequences are SGHRS and YFSETQ. The CDR3 runs 12 residues. Here the CDR3 reads CASSFHQETQYF. CDR3 DNA: TGCGCCAGCAGCTTTCACCAAGAGACCCAGTACTTC.

This chain joins TRBV18 and TRBJ1-2; D perhaps matches TRBD1 (5 bases). Trimming took off 1 base at V and 6 bases at J, with 9 bases between the two ends. The CDR3 length is 13 residues. Germline lookup yields CDR1 KGHSH and CDR2 LQKENI. The CDR3 sequence is CASSPLRRDGYTF. CDR3 bases: TGTGCCAGCTCACCACTTCGCAGGGATGGCTACACCTTC. The full variable domain, in which reference TRBV18 and TRBJ1-2 provide the parts outside the CDR3, is NAGVMQNPRHLVRRRGQEARLRCSPMKGHSHVYWYRQLPEEGLKFMVYLQKENIIDESGMPKERFSAEFPKEGPSILRIQQVVRGDSAAYFCASSPLRRDGYTFGSGTRLTVV.

This clonotype has a single count. The CDR3 nucleotides read TGTGCCAGCAGCCGCGGGACAGACTACGAGCAGTACTTC. Its translation is CASSRGTDYEQYF. The chain combines TRBV7-8 with TRBJ2-7; D is possibly TRBD1 (7 bases). V was shortened by 5 bases and J by 3 bases, with 11 bases between the two germline ends. Per the germline V gene, CDR1 is SGHVS and CDR2 is FQNEAQ. The CDR3 extends over 13 amino acids.

The CDR3 DNA reads TGTGCCAGCAGCTTCGCCGGGACACCCGGTTCCTACGAGCAGTACTTC. Translation gives CASSFAGTPGSYEQYF. This rearrangement joins TRBV7-9 to TRBJ2-7; weak D call: TRBD1 (6 bases). Germline-derived CDR1 and CDR2 are SEHNR and FQNEAQ (reference sequence). Deletions cut 3 bases from V and 1 base from J, with 16 bases between. The CDR3 is 16 amino acids. Drawing the rest from reference TRBV7-9 and TRBJ2-7, the complete variable domain is DTGVSQNPRHKITKRGQNVTFRCDPISEHNRLYWYRQTLGQGPEFLTYFQNEAQLEKSRLLSDRFSAERPKGSFSTLEIQRTEQGDSAMYLCASSFAGTPGSYEQYFGPGTRLTVT.

The J gene is TRBJ1-1, the V gene TRBV7-9, with D possibly TRBD1 on 6 matching bases. There are 17 residues in the CDR3. Germline assignment: CDR1 SEHNR and CDR2 FQNEAQ (reference sequence). V was shortened by 4 bases and J by 3 bases, with 21 bases between the two germline ends. CDR3: CASSYDRGGAKDTEAFF. The CDR3 nucleotides read TGTGCCAGCAGCTACGACCGTGGGGGGGCGAAGGACACTGAAGCTTTCTTT.

The CDR3 here is CASSPTTAYNQPQHF. CDR3 coding DNA: TGTGCCAGCAGCCCCACGACAGCCTACAATCAGCCCCAGCATTTT. The chain uses TRBV6-2 or TRBV6-3 and TRBJ1-5, with a possible D match to TRBD1 (5 bases). The V end lost 6 bases, the J end lost 3 bases, and 15 bases lay between the germline ends. Germline values: CDR1 MNHEY, CDR2 SVGEGT. This CDR3 has 15 residues.

Here the CDR3 DNA reads TGTGCCAGCAGTTCCACAGGGGGCAAAGTATCTGGGGCCAACGTCCTGACTTTC. Residues: CASSSTGGKVSGANVLTF. The V call is TRBV28, the J call TRBJ2-6; TRBD1 agrees at 9 bases. This CDR3 has 18 amino acids. V gave up 4 bases and J gave up 1 base; unmatched junction bases: 8. Per germline, CDR1 MDHEN and CDR2 SYDVKM.

The chain has TRBV13 and TRBJ2-4; 10 bases match TRBD2. Germline trimming cut 10 bases from V and 1 base from J; bases unmatched to any gene: 10. CDR1 PRHDT and CDR2 FYEKMQ come from the germline V gene (reference sequence). The CDR3 has 16 amino acids. CDR3 amino acids: CAKITGTSVAKNIQYF. The CDR3 nucleotides read TGTGCCAAAATAACTGGGACTAGCGTGGCCAAAAACATTCAGTACTTC.

The J gene is TRBJ1-1, the V gene TRBV27, with 8 bases that match TRBD1. This CDR3 spans 15 amino acids. V lost 6 bases to trimming and J lost 0 bases; unmatched junction nucleotides: 6. Germline V gene data show CDR1 as MNHEY and CDR2 as SMNVEV (reference sequence). The DNA for the CDR3 is TGTGCCAGCAGGAACAACAGGGGGATGAACACTGAAGCTTTCTTT. Translating it yields CASRNNRGMNTEAFF.

This chain links TRBV6-1 with TRBJ2-3, with D possibly being TRBD1 or TRBD2 (5 bases each). Germline V lookup: CDR1 MNHNS, CDR2 SASEGT. V dropped 6 bases and J dropped 13 bases, with 23 bases sitting between them. The CDR3 runs to 14 residues. The CDR3: CASSRTTTGAVEYF. CDR3 nucleotides: TGTGCCAGCAGCCGAACAACCACCGGGGCAGTCGAGTATTTT.

This chain connects TRBV20-1 to TRBJ1-2, with D hard to call. Trimming removed 8 bases at V and 0 bases at J, with 13 bases between. The germline V gene encodes CDR1 DFQATT and CDR2 SNEGSKA (reference sequence). This CDR3 has 13 residues. CDR3 sequence (DNA): TGCAGTACTCGAGACCGACCTAACTATGGCTACACCTTC. Its protein product is CSTRDRPNYGYTF.

The genes are TRBV24-1 and TRBJ2-3, with 8 positions matching TRBD1. The CDR3 is made up of 16 amino acids. Per germline, CDR1 KGHDR and CDR2 SFDVKD. The trim removed 3 bases at V and 4 bases at J, leaving 8 bases unmatched. The chain's CDR3 is CATSDTDRVIADTQYF. The CDR3 nucleotides are TGTGCCACCAGTGATACGGACAGGGTAATCGCAGATACGCAGTATTTT.

Worth noting for this clonotype: A much larger clone differs by one base, so this may be a read error. The chain has TRBV6-2 or TRBV6-3 and TRBJ2-1; 13 nucleotides align to TRBD2. The J segment lost 10 bases and the V segment lost 6 bases, leaving 15 bases of the junction unmatched. The germline V gene has CDR1 MNHEY and CDR2 SVGEGT. This CDR3 comprises 17 residues. The chain's CDR3 is CASRPRTSGRLNYEQFF. In DNA, the CDR3 is TGTGCCAGCAGACCCAGGACTAGCGGGAGATTAAACTACGAGCAGTTCTTC.

The rearrangement uses TRBV4-2 and TRBJ1-2; TRBD1 is a possible D gene (6 bases). Germline CDR1 is LGHNA and CDR2 is YNFKEQ. The V and J ends lost 0 bases and 8 bases respectively, with 13 bases between them. This CDR3 has 14 amino acids. This CDR3 is CASSQDRGEGGYTF. In DNA, the CDR3 is TGTGCCAGCAGCCAAGATAGGGGGGAAGGGGGCTACACCTTC.

In this sample, this clonotype turned up a few times. CDR3 bases: TGTGCCAGCAGCTTAATGGTAGGGGGAGCCTACGAGCAGTACTTC. Residues: CASSLMVGGAYEQYF. This chain links TRBV7-2 with TRBJ2-7; weak D call: TRBD1 (6 bases). The CDR3 has 15 amino acids. Germline values: CDR1 SGHTA, CDR2 FQGNSA. V shed 2 bases and J shed 2 bases, with 13 bases lying between them.

This rearrangement joins TRBV6-5 to TRBJ2-1; unclear D gene. Germline V gives CDR1 MNHEY, CDR2 SVGAGI. V shed 4 bases and J shed 0 bases, with 7 bases lying between them. CDR3 length: 14 residues. The CDR3 DNA follows: TGTGCCAGCAGTTCGGTTCCCTCCTACAATGAGCAGTTCTTC. Residues: CASSSVPSYNEQFF.

This clonotype was observed a handful of times. The genes are TRBV2 and TRBJ1-4, with 8 nucleotides matching TRBD1. V dropped 10 bases and J dropped 7; count of bases not matched to a gene: 5. Germline V gene lookup returns CDR1 SNHLY and CDR2 FYNNEI. This CDR3 is built from 12 residues. The CDR3 sequence: CATQGAGEKLFF. The DNA for the CDR3 is TGTGCCACCCAGGGGGCTGGTGAAAAACTGTTTTTT.

The chain combines TRBV7-2 with TRBJ1-5, with TRBD1 matching over 7 bases. V lost 6 bases to trimming and J lost 6 bases; unmatched junction nucleotides: 2. Germline CDR1 reads SGHTA; CDR2 reads FQGNSA. This CDR3 is built from 12 residues. The CDR3 is CASSRQGQPQHF. The CDR3 DNA reads TGTGCCAGCAGTAGACAGGGTCAGCCCCAGCATTTT.

The V and J genes are TRBV10-3 and TRBJ2-7, with a tentative D call TRBD2 (5 bases). V dropped 6 bases and J dropped 7 bases, with 22 bases sitting between them. The CDR3 is 15 residues long. CDR1 and CDR2 from the germline V gene are ENHRY and SYGVKD. CDR3 DNA: TGTGCCATCAGCCGCGGTCCGGGGAGTCGAGATGAGCAGTACTTC. It yields the protein CAISRGPGSRDEQYF.